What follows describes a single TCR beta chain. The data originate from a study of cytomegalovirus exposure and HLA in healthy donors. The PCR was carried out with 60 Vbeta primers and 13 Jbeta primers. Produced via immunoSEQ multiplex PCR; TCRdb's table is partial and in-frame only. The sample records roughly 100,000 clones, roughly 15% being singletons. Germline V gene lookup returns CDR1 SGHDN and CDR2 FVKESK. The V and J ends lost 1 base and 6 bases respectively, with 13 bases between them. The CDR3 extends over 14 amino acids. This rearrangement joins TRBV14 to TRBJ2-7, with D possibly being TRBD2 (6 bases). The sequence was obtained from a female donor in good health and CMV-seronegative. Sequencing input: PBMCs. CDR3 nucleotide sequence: TGTGCCAGCAGCCAAGTTTTGAGGGGAGGCGAGCAGTACTTC. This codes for CASSQVLRGGEQYF.